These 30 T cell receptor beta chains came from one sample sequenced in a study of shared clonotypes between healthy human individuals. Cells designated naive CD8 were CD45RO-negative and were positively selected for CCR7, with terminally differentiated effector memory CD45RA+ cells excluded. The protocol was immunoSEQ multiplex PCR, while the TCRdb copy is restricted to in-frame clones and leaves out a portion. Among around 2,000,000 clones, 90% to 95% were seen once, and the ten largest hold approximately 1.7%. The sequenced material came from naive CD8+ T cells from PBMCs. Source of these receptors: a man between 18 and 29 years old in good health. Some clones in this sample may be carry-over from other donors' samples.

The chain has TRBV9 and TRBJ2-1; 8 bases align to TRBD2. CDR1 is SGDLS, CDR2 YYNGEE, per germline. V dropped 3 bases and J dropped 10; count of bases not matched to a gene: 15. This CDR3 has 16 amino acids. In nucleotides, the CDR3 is TGTGCCAGCAGCGAGAGCCAGCGGGAGCCAGAGTACGAGCAGTTCTTC. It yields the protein CASSESQREPEYEQFF.

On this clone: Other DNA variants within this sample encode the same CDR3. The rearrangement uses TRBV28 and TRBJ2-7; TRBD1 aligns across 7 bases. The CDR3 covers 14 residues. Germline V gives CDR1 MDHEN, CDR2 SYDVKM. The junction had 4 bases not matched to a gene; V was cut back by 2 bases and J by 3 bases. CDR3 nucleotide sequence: TGTGCCAGCAGTTTAAGGGGGCGCATCTACGAGCAGTACTTC. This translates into CASSLRGRIYEQYF.

The CDR3 DNA reads as TGTGCCAGCAGTTTAGGGACGGTTCTTGGTGAGCAGTTCTTC. As protein: CASSLGTVLGEQFF. The V gene is TRBV6-5, the J gene TRBJ2-1, with D perhaps being TRBD1 or TRBD2 (5 bases each). V was pared by 4 bases and J by 9 bases, with 16 bases between. Germline CDR1 and CDR2: MNHEY and SVGAGI. The CDR3 contains 14 residues.

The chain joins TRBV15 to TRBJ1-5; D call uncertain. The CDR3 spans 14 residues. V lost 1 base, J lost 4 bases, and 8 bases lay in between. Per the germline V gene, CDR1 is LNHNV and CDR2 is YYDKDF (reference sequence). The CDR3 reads CATSRAVNNQPQHF. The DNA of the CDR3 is TGTGCCACCAGCAGAGCGGTGAATAATCAGCCCCAGCATTTT.

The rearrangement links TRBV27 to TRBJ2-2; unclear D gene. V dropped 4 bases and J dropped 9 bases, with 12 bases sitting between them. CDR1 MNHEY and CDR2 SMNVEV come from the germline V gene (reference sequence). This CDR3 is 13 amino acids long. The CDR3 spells CASSWGHLRELFF. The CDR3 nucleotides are TGTGCCAGCAGTTGGGGTCACCTTAGGGAGCTGTTTTTT.

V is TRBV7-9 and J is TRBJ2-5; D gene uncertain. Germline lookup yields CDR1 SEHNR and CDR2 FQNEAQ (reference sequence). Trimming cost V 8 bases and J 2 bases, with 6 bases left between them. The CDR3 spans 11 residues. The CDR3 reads CASARQETQYF. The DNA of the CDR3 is TGTGCCAGCGCCAGGCAAGAGACCCAGTACTTC.

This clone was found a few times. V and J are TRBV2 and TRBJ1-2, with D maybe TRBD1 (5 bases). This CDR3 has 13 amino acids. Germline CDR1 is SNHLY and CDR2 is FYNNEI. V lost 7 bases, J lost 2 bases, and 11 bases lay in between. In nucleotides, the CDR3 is TGTGCCAGCATGGAAAGGGGAAACTATGGCTACACCTTC. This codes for CASMERGNYGYTF.

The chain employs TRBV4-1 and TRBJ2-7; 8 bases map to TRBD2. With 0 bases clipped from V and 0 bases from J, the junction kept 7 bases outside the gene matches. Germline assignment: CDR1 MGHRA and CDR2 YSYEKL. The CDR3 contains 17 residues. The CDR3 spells CASSQEWQRGSSYEQYF. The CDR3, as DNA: TGCGCCAGCAGCCAAGAATGGCAGCGGGGGAGCTCCTACGAGCAGTACTTC.

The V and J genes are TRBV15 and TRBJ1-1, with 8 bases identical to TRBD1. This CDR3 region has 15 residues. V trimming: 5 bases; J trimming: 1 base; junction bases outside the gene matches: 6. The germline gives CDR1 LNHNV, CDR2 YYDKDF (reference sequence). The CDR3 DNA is TGTGCCACCAGCTCTCGGACAGGGACGAACACTGAAGCTTTCTTT. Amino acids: CATSSRTGTNTEAFF.

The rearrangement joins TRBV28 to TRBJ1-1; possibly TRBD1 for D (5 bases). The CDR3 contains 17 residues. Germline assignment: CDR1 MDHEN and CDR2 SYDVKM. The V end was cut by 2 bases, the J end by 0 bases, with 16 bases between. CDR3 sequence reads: CASSLEGVMLMNTEAFF. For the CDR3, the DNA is TGTGCCAGCAGTTTAGAAGGGGTTATGCTTATGAACACTGAAGCTTTCTTT.

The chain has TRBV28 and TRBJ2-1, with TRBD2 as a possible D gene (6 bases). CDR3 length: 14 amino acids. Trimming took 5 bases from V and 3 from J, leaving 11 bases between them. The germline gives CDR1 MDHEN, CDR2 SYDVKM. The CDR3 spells CASSPRDFYNEQFF. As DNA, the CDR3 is TGTGCCAGCAGTCCTCGGGACTTCTACAATGAGCAGTTCTTC.

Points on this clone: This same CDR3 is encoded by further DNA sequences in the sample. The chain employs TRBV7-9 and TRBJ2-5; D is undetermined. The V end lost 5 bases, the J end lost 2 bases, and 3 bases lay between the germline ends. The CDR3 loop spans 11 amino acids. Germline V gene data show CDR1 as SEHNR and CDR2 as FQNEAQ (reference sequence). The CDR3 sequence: CASSPQETQYF. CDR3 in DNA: TGTGCCAGCAGCCCGCAAGAGACCCAGTACTTC.

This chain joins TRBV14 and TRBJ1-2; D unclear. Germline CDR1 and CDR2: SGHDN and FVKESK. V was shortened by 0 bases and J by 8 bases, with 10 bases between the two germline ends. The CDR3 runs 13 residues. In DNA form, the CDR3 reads TGTGCCAGCAGCCAAGATCGGAGGTGGGGCTACACCTTC. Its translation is CASSQDRRWGYTF. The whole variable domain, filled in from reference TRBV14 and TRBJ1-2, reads EAGVTQFPSHSVIEKGQTVTLRCDPISGHDNLYWYRRVMGKEIKFLLHFVKESKQDESGMPNNRFLAERTGGTYSTLKVQPAELEDSGVYFCASSQDRRWGYTFGSGTRLTVV.

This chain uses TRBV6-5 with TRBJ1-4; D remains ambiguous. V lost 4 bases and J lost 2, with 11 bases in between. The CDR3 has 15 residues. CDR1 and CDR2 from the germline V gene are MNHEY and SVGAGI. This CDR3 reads CASSSGLRTNEKLFF. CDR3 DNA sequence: TGTGCCAGCAGTTCCGGGTTAAGGACTAATGAAAAACTGTTTTTT.

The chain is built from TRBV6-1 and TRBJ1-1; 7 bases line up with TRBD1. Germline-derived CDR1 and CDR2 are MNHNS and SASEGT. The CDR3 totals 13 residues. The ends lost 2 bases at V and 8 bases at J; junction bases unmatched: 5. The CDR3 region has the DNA TGTGCCAGCAGTGAAATTCCAGGGGGGGAAGCTTTCTTT. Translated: CASSEIPGGEAFF.

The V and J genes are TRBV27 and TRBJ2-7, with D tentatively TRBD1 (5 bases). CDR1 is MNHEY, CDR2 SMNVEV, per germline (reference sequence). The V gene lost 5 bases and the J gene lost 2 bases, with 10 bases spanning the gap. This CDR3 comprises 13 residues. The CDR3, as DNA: TGTGCCAGCAGTCCCGTAGGGGCCTACGAGCAGTACTTC. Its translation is CASSPVGAYEQYF.

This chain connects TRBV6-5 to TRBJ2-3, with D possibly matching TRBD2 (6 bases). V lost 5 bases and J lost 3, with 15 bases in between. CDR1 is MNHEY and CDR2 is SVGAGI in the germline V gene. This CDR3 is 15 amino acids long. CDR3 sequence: CASSPPSEGTDTQYF. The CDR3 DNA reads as TGTGCCAGCAGTCCCCCTAGCGAGGGGACAGATACGCAGTATTTT.

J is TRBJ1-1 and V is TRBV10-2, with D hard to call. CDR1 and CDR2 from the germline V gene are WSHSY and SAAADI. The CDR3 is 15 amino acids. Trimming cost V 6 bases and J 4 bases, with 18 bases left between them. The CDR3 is CASRTSVGSGTEAFF. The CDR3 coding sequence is TGCGCCAGCAGGACCTCGGTAGGGAGTGGCACTGAAGCTTTCTTT.

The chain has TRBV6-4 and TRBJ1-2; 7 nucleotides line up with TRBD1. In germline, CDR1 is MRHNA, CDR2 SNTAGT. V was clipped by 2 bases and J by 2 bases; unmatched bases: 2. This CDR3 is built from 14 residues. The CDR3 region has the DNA TGTGCCAGCAGTGACGGGGACAGAAACTATGGCTACACCTTC. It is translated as CASSDGDRNYGYTF.

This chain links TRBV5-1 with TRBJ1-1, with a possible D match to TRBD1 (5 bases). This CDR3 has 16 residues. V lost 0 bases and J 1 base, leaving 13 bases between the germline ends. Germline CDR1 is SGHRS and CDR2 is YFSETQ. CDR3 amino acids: CASSLAVGPANTEAFF. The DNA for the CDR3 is TGCGCCAGCAGCTTGGCCGTGGGGCCGGCGAACACTGAAGCTTTCTTT.

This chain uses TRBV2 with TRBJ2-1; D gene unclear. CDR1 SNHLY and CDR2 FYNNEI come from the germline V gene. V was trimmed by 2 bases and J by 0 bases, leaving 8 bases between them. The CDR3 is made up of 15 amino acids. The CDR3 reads CASSEIKSSYNEQFF. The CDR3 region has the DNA TGTGCCAGCAGTGAAATTAAGAGCTCCTACAATGAGCAGTTCTTC.

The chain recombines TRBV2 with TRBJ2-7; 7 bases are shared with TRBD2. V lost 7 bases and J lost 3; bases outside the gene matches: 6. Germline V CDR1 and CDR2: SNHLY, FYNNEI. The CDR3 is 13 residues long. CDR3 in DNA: TGTGCCAGCACGGGCGGGGGAAACTACGAGCAGTACTTC. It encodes CASTGGGNYEQYF. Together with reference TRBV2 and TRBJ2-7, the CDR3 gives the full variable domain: EPEVTQTPSHQVTQMGQEVILRCVPISNHLYFYWYRQILGQKVEFLVSFYNNEISEKSEIFDDQFSVERPDGSNFTLKIRSTKLEDSAMYFCASTGGGNYEQYFGPGTRLTVT.

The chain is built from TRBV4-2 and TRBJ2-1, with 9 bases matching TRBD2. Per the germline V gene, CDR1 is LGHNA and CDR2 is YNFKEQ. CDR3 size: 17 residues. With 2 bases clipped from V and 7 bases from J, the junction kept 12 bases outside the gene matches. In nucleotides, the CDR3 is TGTGCCAGCAGCCAACCATCCGGTAGCGGGAGATATAATGAGCAGTTCTTC. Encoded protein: CASSQPSGSGRYNEQFF.

CDR3 nucleotides: TGTGCCAGCAGCCCCCGGACAGTTGGTAATGAGCAGTTCTTC. Translation gives CASSPRTVGNEQFF. The chain carries TRBV11-3 and TRBJ2-1; possible D gene TRBD1, 6 bases. The CDR3 runs to 14 residues. Germline lookup yields CDR1 SGHNT and CDR2 YENEEA. The V and J ends lost 5 bases and 7 bases respectively, with 15 bases between them.

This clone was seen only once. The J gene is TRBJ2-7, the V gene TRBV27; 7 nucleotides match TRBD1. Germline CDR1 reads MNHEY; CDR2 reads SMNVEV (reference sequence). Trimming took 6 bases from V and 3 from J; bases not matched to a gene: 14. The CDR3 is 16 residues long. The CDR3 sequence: CASSPSLGQEYYEQYF. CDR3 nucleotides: TGTGCCAGCAGCCCAAGCTTAGGACAGGAATACTACGAGCAGTACTTC.

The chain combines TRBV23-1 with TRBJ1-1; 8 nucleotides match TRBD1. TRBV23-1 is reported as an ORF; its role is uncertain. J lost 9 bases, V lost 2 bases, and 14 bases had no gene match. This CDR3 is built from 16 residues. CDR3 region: CASSQSLGQVELKAFF. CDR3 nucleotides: TGCGCCAGCAGTCAAAGCCTGGGACAGGTGGAGTTAAAAGCTTTCTTT.

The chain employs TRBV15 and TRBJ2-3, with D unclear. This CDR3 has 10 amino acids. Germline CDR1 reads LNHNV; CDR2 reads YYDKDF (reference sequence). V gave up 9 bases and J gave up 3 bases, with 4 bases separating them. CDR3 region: CATGTDTQYF. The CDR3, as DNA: TGTGCCACTGGTACAGATACGCAGTATTTT.

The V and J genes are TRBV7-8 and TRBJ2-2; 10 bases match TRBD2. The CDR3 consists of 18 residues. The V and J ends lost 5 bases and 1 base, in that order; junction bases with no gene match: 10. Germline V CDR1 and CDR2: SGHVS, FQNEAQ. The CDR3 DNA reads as TGTGCCAGCAGCGAGGGACTAGCGAGAACCCTGAACACCGGGGAGCTGTTTTTT. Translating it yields CASSEGLARTLNTGELFF.

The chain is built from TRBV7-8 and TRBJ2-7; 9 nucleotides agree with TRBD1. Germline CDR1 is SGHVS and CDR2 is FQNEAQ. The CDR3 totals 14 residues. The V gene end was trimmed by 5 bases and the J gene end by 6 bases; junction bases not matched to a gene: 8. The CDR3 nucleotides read TGTGCCAGCAGCCTTGGGACAGGGCGAGGCGAGCAGTACTTC. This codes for CASSLGTGRGEQYF.

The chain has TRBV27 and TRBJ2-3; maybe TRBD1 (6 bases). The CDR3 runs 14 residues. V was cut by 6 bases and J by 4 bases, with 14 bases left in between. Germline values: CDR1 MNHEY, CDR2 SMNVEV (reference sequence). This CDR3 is CASSQGPVPDTQYF. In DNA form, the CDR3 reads TGTGCCAGCAGCCAGGGGCCTGTGCCAGATACGCAGTATTTT.